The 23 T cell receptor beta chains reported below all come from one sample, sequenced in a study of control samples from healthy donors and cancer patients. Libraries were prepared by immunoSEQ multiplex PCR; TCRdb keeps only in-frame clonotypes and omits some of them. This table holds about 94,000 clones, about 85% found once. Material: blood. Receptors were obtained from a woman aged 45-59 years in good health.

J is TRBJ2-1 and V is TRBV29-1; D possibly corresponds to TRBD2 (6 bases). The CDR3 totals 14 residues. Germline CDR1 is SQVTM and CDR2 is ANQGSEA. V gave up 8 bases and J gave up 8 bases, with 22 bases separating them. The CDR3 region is CSHVGLASRDEQFF. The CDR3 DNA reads TGCAGCCACGTGGGGCTAGCGTCCAGAGATGAGCAGTTCTTC.

DNA for the CDR3: TGTGCCAGCAGCTTGGATGAAAACACTGAAGCTTTCTTT. It codes for CASSLDENTEAFF. The V and J genes are TRBV5-6 and TRBJ1-1; D unclear. This CDR3 contains 13 residues. Trimming shortened V by 0 bases and J by 2 bases, and 5 bases separated the two germline ends. From germline, CDR1 is SGHDT and CDR2 YYEEEE.

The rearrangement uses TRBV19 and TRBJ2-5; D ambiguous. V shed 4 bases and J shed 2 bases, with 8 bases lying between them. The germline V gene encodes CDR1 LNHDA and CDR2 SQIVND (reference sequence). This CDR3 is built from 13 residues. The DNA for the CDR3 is TGTGCCAGTAGTACCGTTGGTCAAGAGACCCAGTACTTC. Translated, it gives CASSTVGQETQYF.

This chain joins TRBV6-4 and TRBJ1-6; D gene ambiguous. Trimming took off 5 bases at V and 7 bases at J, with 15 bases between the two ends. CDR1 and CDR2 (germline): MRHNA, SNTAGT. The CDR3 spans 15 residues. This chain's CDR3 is CASSPSREENSPLHF. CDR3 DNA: TGTGCCAGCAGTCCCTCGAGGGAGGAAAATTCACCCCTCCACTTT.

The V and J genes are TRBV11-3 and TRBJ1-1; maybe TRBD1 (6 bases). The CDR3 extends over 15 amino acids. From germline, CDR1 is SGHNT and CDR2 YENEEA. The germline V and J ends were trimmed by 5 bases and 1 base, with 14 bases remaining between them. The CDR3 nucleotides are TGTGCCAGCAGCCCGCTGGGGGGCGAGAACACTGAAGCTTTCTTT. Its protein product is CASSPLGGENTEAFF.

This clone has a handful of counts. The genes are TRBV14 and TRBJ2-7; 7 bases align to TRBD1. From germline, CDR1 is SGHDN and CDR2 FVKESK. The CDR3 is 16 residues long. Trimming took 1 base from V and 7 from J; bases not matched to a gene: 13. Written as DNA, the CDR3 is TGTGCCAGCAGCCAAGCGGGACAGTCGAGGGGAAGGGAGCAGTACTTC. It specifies CASSQAGQSRGREQYF. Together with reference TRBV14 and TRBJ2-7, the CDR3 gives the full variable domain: EAGVTQFPSHSVIEKGQTVTLRCDPISGHDNLYWYRRVMGKEIKFLLHFVKESKQDESGMPNNRFLAERTGGTYSTLKVQPAELEDSGVYFCASSQAGQSRGREQYFGPGTRLTVT.

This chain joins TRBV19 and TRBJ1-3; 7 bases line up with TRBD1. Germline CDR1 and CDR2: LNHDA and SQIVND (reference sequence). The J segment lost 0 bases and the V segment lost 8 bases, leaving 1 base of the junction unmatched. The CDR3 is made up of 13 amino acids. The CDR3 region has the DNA TGTGCCAGTCGGGACAGCTCTGGAAACACCATATATTTT. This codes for CASRDSSGNTIYF.

The DNA for the CDR3 is TGTGCCAGCAGCCAAGGACAGCACAACACTGAAGCTTTCTTT. As protein: CASSQGQHNTEAFF. This rearrangement joins TRBV7-2 to TRBJ1-1, with D possibly TRBD1 on 6 matching bases. Germline V gene sequence: CDR1 SGHTA, CDR2 FQGNSA. V lost 5 bases and J lost 2, with 12 bases in between. The CDR3 length is 14 residues.

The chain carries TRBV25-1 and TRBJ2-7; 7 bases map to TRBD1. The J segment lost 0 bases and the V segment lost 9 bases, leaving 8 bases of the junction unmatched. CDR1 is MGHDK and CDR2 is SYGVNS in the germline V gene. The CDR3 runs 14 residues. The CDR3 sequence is CASDGTAPSYEQYF. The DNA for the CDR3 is TGTGCCAGTGATGGGACAGCTCCCTCCTACGAGCAGTACTTC.

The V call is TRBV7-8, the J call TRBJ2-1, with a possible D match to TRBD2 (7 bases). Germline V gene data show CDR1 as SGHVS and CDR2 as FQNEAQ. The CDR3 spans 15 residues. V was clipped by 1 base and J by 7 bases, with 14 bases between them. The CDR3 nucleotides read TGTGCCAGCAGCTTAGGAGGGGGAGGGCCGAATGAGCAGTTCTTC. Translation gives CASSLGGGGPNEQFF.

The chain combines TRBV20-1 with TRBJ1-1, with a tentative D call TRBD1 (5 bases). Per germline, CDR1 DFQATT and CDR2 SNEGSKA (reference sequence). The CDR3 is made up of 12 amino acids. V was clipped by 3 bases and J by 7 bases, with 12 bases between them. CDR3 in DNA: TGCAGTGCTAGTGGCAGGGAGTTTGAAGCTTTCTTT. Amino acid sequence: CSASGREFEAFF.

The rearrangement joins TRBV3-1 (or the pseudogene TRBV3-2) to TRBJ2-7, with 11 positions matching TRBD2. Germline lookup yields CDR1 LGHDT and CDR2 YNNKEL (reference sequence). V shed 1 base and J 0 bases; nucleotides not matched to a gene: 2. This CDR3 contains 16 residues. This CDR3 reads CASSQGTSGFSYEQYF. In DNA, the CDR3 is TGTGCCAGCAGCCAAGGGACTAGCGGGTTCTCCTACGAGCAGTACTTC.

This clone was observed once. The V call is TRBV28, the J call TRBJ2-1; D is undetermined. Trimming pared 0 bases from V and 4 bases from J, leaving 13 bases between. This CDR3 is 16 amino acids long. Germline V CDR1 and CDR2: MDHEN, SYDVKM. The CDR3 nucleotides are TGTGCCAGCAGTTTATGGATGGGGATTCGATACAATGAGCAGTTCTTC. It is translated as CASSLWMGIRYNEQFF. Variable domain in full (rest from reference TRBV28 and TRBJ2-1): DVKVTQSSRYLVKRTGEKVFLECVQDMDHENMFWYRQDPGLGLRLIYFSYDVKMKEKGDIPEGYSVSREKKERFSLILESASTNQTSMYLCASSLWMGIRYNEQFFGPGTRLTVL.

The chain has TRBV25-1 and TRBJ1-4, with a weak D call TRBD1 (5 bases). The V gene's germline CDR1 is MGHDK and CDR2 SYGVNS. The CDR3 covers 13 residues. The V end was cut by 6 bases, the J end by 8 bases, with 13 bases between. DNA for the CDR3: TGTGCCAGCAGGCAGGGTGTGTGGGAAAAACTGTTTTTT. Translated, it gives CASRQGVWEKLFF. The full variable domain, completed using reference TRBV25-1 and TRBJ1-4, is EADIYQTPRYLVIGTGKKITLECSQTMGHDKMYWYQQDPGMELHLIHYSYGVNSTEKGDLSSESTVSRIRTEHFPLTLESARPSHTSQYLCASRQGVWEKLFFGSGTQLSVL.

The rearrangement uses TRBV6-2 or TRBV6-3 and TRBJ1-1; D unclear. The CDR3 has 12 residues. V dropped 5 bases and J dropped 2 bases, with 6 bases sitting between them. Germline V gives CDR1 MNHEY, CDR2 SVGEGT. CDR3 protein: CASSDPNTEAFF. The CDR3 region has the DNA TGTGCCAGCAGTGACCCTAACACTGAAGCTTTCTTT.

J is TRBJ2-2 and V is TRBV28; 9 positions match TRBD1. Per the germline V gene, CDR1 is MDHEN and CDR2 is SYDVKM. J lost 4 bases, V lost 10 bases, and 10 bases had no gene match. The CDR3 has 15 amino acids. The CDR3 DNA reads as TGTGCCACCTGCCCCGGGACAGGGATCACCGGGGAGCTGTTTTTT. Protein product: CATCPGTGITGELFF.

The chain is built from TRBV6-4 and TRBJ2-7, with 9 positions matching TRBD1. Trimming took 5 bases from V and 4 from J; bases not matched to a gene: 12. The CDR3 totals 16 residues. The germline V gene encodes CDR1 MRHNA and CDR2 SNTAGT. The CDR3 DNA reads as TGTGCCAGCAGTCCTACGACAGGGGGTTTGAGGTACGAGCAGTACTTC. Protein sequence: CASSPTTGGLRYEQYF.

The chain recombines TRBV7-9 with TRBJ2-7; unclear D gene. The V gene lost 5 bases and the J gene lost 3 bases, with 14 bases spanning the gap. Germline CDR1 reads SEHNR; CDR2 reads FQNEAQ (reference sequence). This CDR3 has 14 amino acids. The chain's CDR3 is CASSAGRYSYEQYF. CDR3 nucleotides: TGTGCCAGCAGCGCCGGTCGATACAGCTACGAGCAGTACTTC.

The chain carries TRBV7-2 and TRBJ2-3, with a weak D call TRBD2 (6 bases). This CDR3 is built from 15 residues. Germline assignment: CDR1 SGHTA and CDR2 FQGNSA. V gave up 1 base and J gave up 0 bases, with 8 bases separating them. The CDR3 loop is CASSLDGGSTDTQYF. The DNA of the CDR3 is TGTGCCAGCAGCTTAGATGGGGGGAGCACAGATACGCAGTATTTT.

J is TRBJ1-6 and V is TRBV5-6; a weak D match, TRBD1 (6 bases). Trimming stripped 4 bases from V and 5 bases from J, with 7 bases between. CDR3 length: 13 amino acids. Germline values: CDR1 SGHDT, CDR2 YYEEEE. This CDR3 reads CASSRDNNSPLHF. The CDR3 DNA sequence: TGTGCCAGCAGCCGGGACAATAATTCACCCCTCCACTTT.

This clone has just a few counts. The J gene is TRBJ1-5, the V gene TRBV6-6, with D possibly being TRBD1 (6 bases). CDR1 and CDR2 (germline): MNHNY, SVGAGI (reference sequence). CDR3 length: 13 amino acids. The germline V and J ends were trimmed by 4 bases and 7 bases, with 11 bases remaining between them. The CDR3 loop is CASSSSGGQPQHF. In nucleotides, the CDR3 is TGTGCCAGCAGTTCCTCGGGGGGCCAGCCCCAGCATTTT.

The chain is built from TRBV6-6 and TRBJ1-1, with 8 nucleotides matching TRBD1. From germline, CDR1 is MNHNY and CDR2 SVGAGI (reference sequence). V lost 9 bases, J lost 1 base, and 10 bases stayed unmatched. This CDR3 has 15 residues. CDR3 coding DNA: TGTGCCAGTGAAAGAAGTACAGGGGGGAACACTGAAGCTTTCTTT. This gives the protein CASERSTGGNTEAFF.

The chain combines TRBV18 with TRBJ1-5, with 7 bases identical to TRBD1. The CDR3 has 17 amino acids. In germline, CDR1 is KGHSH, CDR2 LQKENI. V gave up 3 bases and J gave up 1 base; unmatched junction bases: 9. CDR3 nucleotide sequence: TGTGCCAGCTCACCTCAGACAGGGTCCCCGAGCAATCAGCCCCAGCATTTT. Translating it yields CASSPQTGSPSNQPQHF.